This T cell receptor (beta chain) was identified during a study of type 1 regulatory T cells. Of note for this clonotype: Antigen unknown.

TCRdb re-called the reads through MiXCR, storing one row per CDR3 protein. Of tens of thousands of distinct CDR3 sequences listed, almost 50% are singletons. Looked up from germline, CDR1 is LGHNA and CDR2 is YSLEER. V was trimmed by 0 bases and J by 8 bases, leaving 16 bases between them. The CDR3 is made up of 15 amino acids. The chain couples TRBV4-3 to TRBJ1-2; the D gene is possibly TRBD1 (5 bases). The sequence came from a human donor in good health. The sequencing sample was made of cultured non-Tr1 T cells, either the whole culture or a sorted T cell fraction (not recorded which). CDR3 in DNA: TGCGCCAGCAGCCAAGATCGGGAGGGGCTGGGGGGCTACACCTTC. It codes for CASSQDREGLGGYTF.